This TCR beta chain was observed in a study of T-cell reconstitution after alpha-beta-depleted transplantation in children. This sample's TCRbeta library carried unique molecular identifier barcodes. MiXCR, run by TCRdb on the PCR reads, gives a single entry per CDR3 protein. The sample carries over 550,000 distinct CDR3 sequences, more than 9% recorded once. There are a few counts of this clonotype. The source was PBMCs from the stem cell graft donor, collected from the stem cell graft. The receptor's source is a human donor who donated a stem cell graft to a child with acute myeloid leukemia.

The CDR3 DNA is TGTGCCAGCAGCGGAGGAATGACTAGCGGGGTCTCCTACGAGCAGTACTTC. As protein: CASSGGMTSGVSYEQYF. The chain combines TRBV9 with TRBJ2-7, with TRBD2 matching over 11 bases. CDR1 SGDLS and CDR2 YYNGEE come from the germline V gene. The J segment lost 0 bases and the V segment lost 3 bases, leaving 8 bases of the junction unmatched. This CDR3 contains 17 residues.